This passage covers 18 T cell receptor beta chains from one sample sequenced in a study of early T cells in non-severe SARS-CoV-2 infection. One entry per CDR3 protein results from TCRdb running MiXCR on the 5' RACE reads. The sample includes more than 20,000 distinct CDR3 sequences, less than 5% of them seen just once. Sequencing was performed on whole blood. Receptors originate from an adult who was a healthcare worker with PCR-confirmed SARS-CoV-2 infection or an uninfected control (not recorded which).

This clonotype was counted many times. The V gene is TRBV27, the J gene TRBJ1-2, with unresolved D. Trimming cost V 2 bases and J 8 bases, with 12 bases left between them. Germline CDR1 MNHEY, CDR2 SMNVEV (reference sequence). This CDR3 spans 13 amino acids. CDR3 in amino acids: CASSLEAGGGYTF. The CDR3 DNA reads as TGTGCCAGCAGTTTAGAGGCTGGTGGGGGCTACACCTTC.

This sequence joins TRBV6-2 or TRBV6-3 and TRBJ1-2; D is uncertain. CDR1 is MNHEY and CDR2 is SVGEGT in the germline V gene. Trimming removed 5 bases from V and 2 bases from J, with 12 bases in between. This CDR3 region has 14 residues. The CDR3 DNA reads TGTGCCAGCAGTACTCGGACCGGGAACTATGGCTACACCTTC. The encoded protein is CASSTRTGNYGYTF.

At least ten counts were recorded for this clonotype. The chain links TRBV7-9 to TRBJ2-7; TRBD2 aligns across 7 bases. Trimming took 5 bases from V and 3 from J; bases not matched to a gene: 10. The CDR3 has 15 residues. The germline V gene encodes CDR1 SEHNR and CDR2 FQNEAQ (reference sequence). CDR3 amino acids: CASSPHERGNYEQYF. CDR3 nucleotides: TGTGCCAGCAGCCCACACGAGCGGGGAAACTACGAGCAGTACTTC.

The DNA of the CDR3 is TGTGCCAGCAGTACAGGGACAGTCAATCAGCCCCAGCATTTT. This encodes CASSTGTVNQPQHF. The J gene is TRBJ1-5, the V gene TRBV6-2 or TRBV6-3; 7 bases agree with TRBD1. V gave up 5 bases and J gave up 3 bases; unmatched junction bases: 4. CDR1 is MNHEY, CDR2 SVGEGT, per germline. The CDR3 is 14 amino acids.

This clonotype was detected many times. The chain joins TRBV7-9 to TRBJ2-7; 8 positions match TRBD1. This CDR3 has 14 amino acids. With 5 bases clipped from V and 5 bases from J, the junction kept 8 bases outside the gene matches. Germline lookup yields CDR1 SEHNR and CDR2 FQNEAQ (reference sequence). The CDR3 loop reads CASSRQGQVNEQYF. The CDR3 coding sequence is TGTGCCAGCAGCCGACAGGGGCAAGTAAACGAGCAGTACTTC.

Ten or more counts support this clonotype. This chain uses TRBV20-1 with TRBJ1-6, with D tentatively TRBD1 (5 bases). Germline V gene lookup returns CDR1 DFQATT and CDR2 SNEGSKA (reference sequence). This CDR3 comprises 16 residues. The ends were cut back, 3 bases at V and 2 bases at J, with 14 bases in the middle. This chain's CDR3 is CSARAQGGAYNSPLHF. In nucleotides, the CDR3 is TGCAGTGCTAGGGCTCAGGGAGGGGCCTATAATTCACCCCTCCACTTT.

The sample holds many counts of this clonotype. This rearrangement joins TRBV19 to TRBJ1-5; tentatively, D is TRBD1 (6 bases). Germline V CDR1 and CDR2: LNHDA, SQIVND (reference sequence). This CDR3 region has 16 residues. The germline V and J ends were trimmed by 10 bases and 5 bases, with 24 bases remaining between them. CDR3 amino acids: CATTGGARLPYQPQHF. The DNA of the CDR3 is TGTGCCACCACCGGGGGGGCACGTCTCCCTTATCAGCCCCAGCATTTT.

A word on this clonotype: Being one base from a much bigger clone, this may be a read error. The chain is built from TRBV4-3 and TRBJ2-7; TRBD1 agrees at 7 bases. The CDR3 extends over 14 amino acids. Germline V gene sequence: CDR1 LGHNA, CDR2 YSLEER. The CDR3 nucleotides are TGCGCCAGCAGCCAAGAAGGGGGCGAAGACGAGCAGAACTTC. Translated: CASSQEGGEDEQNF.

This chain connects TRBV3-1 to TRBJ1-3, with D perhaps matching TRBD1 (6 bases). The CDR3 consists of 14 residues. Trimming took off 3 bases at V and 0 bases at J, with 6 bases between the two ends. CDR1 is LGHDT and CDR2 is YNNKEL in the germline V gene (reference sequence). CDR3 in amino acids: CASSQGASGNTIYF. The CDR3, as DNA: TGTGCCAGCAGCCAGGGGGCCTCTGGAAACACCATATATTTT.

This clonotype occurred a few times. The chain joins TRBV18 to TRBJ1-2; possible D gene TRBD1, 5 bases. The CDR3 is made up of 16 amino acids. V was clipped by 10 bases and J by 3 bases, with 24 bases between them. Germline assignment: CDR1 KGHSH and CDR2 LQKENI. As DNA, the CDR3 is TGTGCCACCAGGGTCTCTGTGGCCTCTGAGGACTATGGCTACACCTTC. It specifies CATRVSVASEDYGYTF.

Ten or more counts support this clonotype. The chain has TRBV7-2 and TRBJ2-1, with TRBD2 matching 9 bases. The CDR3 has 16 amino acids. Per the germline V gene, CDR1 is SGHTA and CDR2 is FQGNSA. J gave up 2 bases and V 5 bases, and 7 bases lay outside the gene matches. The CDR3 sequence: CASSTPSGAAYNEQFF. CDR3 nucleotide sequence: TGTGCCAGCAGCACCCCTAGCGGGGCAGCCTACAATGAGCAGTTCTTC. Combining the CDR3 with reference TRBV7-2 and TRBJ2-1 gives the whole variable domain GAGVSQSPSNKVTEKGKDVELRCDPISGHTALYWYRQSLGQGLEFLIYFQGNSAPDKSGLPSDRFSAERTGGSVSTLTIQRTQQEDSAVYLCASSTPSGAAYNEQFFGPGTRLTVL.

This clonotype was seen repeatedly, ten times or more. The chain combines TRBV10-2 with TRBJ2-2, with D possibly being TRBD1 (5 bases). Trimming removed 8 bases at V and 4 bases at J, with 8 bases between. The germline V gene encodes CDR1 WSHSY and CDR2 SAAADI. The CDR3 sequence is 12 residues long. CDR3 bases: TGCGCCAGCGTTCAGGGCACCGGGGAGCTGTTTTTT. This encodes CASVQGTGELFF.

This clonotype was found many times. This rearrangement joins TRBV12-3 or TRBV12-4 to TRBJ2-2, with D possibly TRBD2 on 5 matching bases. V lost 7 bases to trimming and J lost 6 bases, with 15 bases between them. CDR3 length equals 14 residues. CDR3 region: CASTSSDGAGELFF. The DNA for the CDR3 is TGTGCCAGCACCTCAAGTGACGGGGCCGGGGAGCTGTTTTTT.

A few counts support this clonotype. V gene TRBV4-3 combines with J gene TRBJ2-1; perhaps TRBD2 as D (5 bases). Germline assignment: CDR1 LGHNA and CDR2 YSLEER. The CDR3 contains 15 residues. V was trimmed by 1 base and J by 6 bases, leaving 13 bases between them. The CDR3: CASSQVSAGLNEQFF. In DNA form, the CDR3 reads TGCGCCAGCAGCCAAGTCTCGGCGGGCCTCAATGAGCAGTTCTTC.

This clonotype has at least ten counts. The genes are TRBV6-2 or TRBV6-3 and TRBJ1-1; the D is unclear. CDR3 size: 15 residues. V was shortened by 5 bases and J by 3 bases, with 16 bases between the two germline ends. CDR1 MNHEY and CDR2 SVGEGT come from the germline V gene. The CDR3 DNA follows: TGTGCCAGCAGTAGGATCCGGACGGTGGACACTGAAGCTTTCTTT. Translated, it gives CASSRIRTVDTEAFF.

This clonotype was found many times. V usage is TRBV6-2 or TRBV6-3 and J usage is TRBJ1-1, with 7 bases lining up with TRBD1. Germline V gene sequence: CDR1 MNHEY, CDR2 SVGEGT. The CDR3 extends over 16 amino acids. V dropped 2 bases and J dropped 0; count of bases not matched to a gene: 6. CDR3 protein: CASSYTRTGLNTEAFF. The DNA of the CDR3 is TGTGCCAGCAGTTACACCCGGACAGGACTGAACACTGAAGCTTTCTTT.

This clonotype was seen a handful of times. The chain couples TRBV3-1 to TRBJ2-7; D might be TRBD1 (5 bases). Deletions cut 0 bases from V and 2 bases from J, with 11 bases between. The CDR3 runs 15 residues. The germline gives CDR1 LGHDT, CDR2 YNNKEL (reference sequence). The CDR3 loop reads CASSQDLDRAYEQYF. The CDR3, as DNA: TGTGCCAGCAGCCAAGATTTAGACAGAGCCTACGAGCAGTACTTC.

This clonotype was picked up many times. This sequence joins TRBV2 and TRBJ2-1; TRBD2 aligns across 12 bases. CDR1 and CDR2 (germline): SNHLY, FYNNEI. The V segment lost 5 bases and the J segment 7 bases; nucleotides outside the gene matches: 3. This CDR3 is 14 amino acids long. DNA for the CDR3: TGTGCCAGCAGTAGCGGACTAGCGGGGAATGAGCAGTTCTTC. It translates to CASSSGLAGNEQFF.